The 10 T cell receptor beta chains in this list originate from one sample, sequenced in a study of blood T cell repertoires in COVID-19. Repertoires were generated with immunoSEQ multiplex PCR, while TCRdb's copy carries only in-frame clones and drops some. The sample holds under 150,000 clones; about 88% are singletons and the top ten take 2% to 2.5%. Sequenced sample: PBMCs or T cells enriched from blood (not recorded which). The receptors shown here come from a man aged 35 to 55 with acute COVID-19.

The chain links TRBV9 to TRBJ2-3, with 11 bases aligning to TRBD2. CDR1 and CDR2 (germline): SGDLS, YYNGEE. V lost 0 bases, J lost 1 base, and 4 bases stayed unmatched. The CDR3 is 17 residues long. The CDR3 reads CASSVGGSGRGTDTQYF. The CDR3 DNA reads TGTGCCAGCAGCGTAGGGGGTAGCGGGAGGGGCACAGATACGCAGTATTTT.

The V call is TRBV5-6, the J call TRBJ1-2; D not certain. Per the germline V gene, CDR1 is SGHDT and CDR2 is YYEEEE. The length of the CDR3 is 15 residues. Trimming pared 0 bases from V and 1 base from J, leaving 10 bases between. The CDR3 nucleotides read TGTGCCAGCAGCTTGGGGCCAGTCCTTAACTATGGCTACACCTTC. It is translated as CASSLGPVLNYGYTF.

The V gene is TRBV18, the J gene TRBJ2-5; 10 nucleotides align to TRBD2. Per the germline V gene, CDR1 is KGHSH and CDR2 is LQKENI. V shed 3 bases and J 4 bases; nucleotides not matched to a gene: 2. This CDR3 has 14 residues. The CDR3 here is CASSPSSGRETQYF. The CDR3 DNA reads as TGTGCCAGCTCACCCTCTAGCGGGAGAGAGACCCAGTACTTC.

This chain links TRBV10-3 with TRBJ1-4, with D unclear. CDR3 size: 13 residues. Germline loops: CDR1 ENHRY, CDR2 SYGVKD. The V gene lost 5 bases and the J gene lost 7 bases, with 11 bases spanning the gap. This CDR3 is CAISKLQAEKLFF. For the CDR3, the DNA is TGTGCCATCAGTAAGCTCCAAGCTGAAAAACTGTTTTTT.

This chain uses TRBV27 with TRBJ1-3, with D perhaps matching TRBD1 (6 bases). The CDR3 consists of 13 residues. The germline V and J ends were trimmed by 5 bases and 4 bases, with 9 bases remaining between them. Per the germline V gene, CDR1 is MNHEY and CDR2 is SMNVEV (reference sequence). The CDR3 nucleotides are TGTGCCAGCAGTCAGGGGCGAGGAAACACCATATATTTT. Its translation is CASSQGRGNTIYF.

The gene calls are TRBV2 and TRBJ2-1, with 13 bases fitting TRBD2. The CDR3 has 16 residues. Germline lookup yields CDR1 SNHLY and CDR2 FYNNEI. J gave up 4 bases and V 7 bases, and 7 bases lay outside the gene matches. The CDR3 protein is CASKLAGGLSYNEQFF. CDR3 in DNA: TGTGCCAGCAAACTAGCGGGAGGGCTTAGTTACAATGAGCAGTTCTTC.

The J gene is TRBJ2-7, the V gene TRBV30; 8 bases agree with TRBD1. The CDR3 consists of 14 residues. Germline values: CDR1 GTSNPN, CDR2 SVGIG (reference sequence). V was clipped by 3 bases and J by 3 bases; unmatched bases: 7. This chain's CDR3 is CAWRAGQEFYEQYF. CDR3 DNA sequence: TGTGCCTGGAGGGCGGGACAGGAGTTCTACGAGCAGTACTTC.

CDR3 residues: CATSKRDRTDTQYF. The CDR3 DNA is TGTGCCACCAGCAAGCGGGACCGCACAGATACGCAGTATTTT. The genes are TRBV24-1 and TRBJ2-3, with 7 bases fitting TRBD2. Germline CDR1 KGHDR, CDR2 SFDVKD. This CDR3 has 14 residues. Unmatched junction bases numbered 4, after V lost 7 bases and J lost 1 base.

V gene TRBV6-5 combines with J gene TRBJ2-3, with no clear D. The CDR3 has 11 amino acids. The V gene's germline CDR1 is MNHEY and CDR2 SVGAGI. V lost 6 bases and J lost 11, with 12 bases in between. CDR3 nucleotides: TGTGCCAGCAGAAGCCCTCACTTGCAGTATTTT. Its translation is CASRSPHLQYF.

The V gene is TRBV6-6, the J gene TRBJ1-2, with unresolved D. With 4 bases removed from V and 6 bases from J, the gap between germline ends came to 3 bases. In germline, CDR1 is MNHNY, CDR2 SVGAGI (reference sequence). The CDR3 spans 10 residues. The CDR3 here is CASSSNGYTF. DNA for the CDR3: TGTGCCAGCAGTTCTAATGGCTACACCTTC.